Below are 23 T cell receptor beta chains sequenced from a single sample in a study of blood T cell repertoires in COVID-19. TCRdb keeps only in-frame clones here, not all; method: immunoSEQ multiplex PCR. The repertoire holds over 60,000 clones, with around 89% as singletons. The sequenced material came from peripheral blood. The receptors were sampled from a man aged 50-60 years with acute or convalescent COVID-19.

The chain uses TRBV7-2 and TRBJ2-3, with D possibly matching TRBD2 (5 bases). Germline lookup yields CDR1 SGHTA and CDR2 FQGNSA. V was pared by 0 bases and J by 4 bases, with 14 bases between. CDR3 length: 16 amino acids. CDR3 loop: CASSLASDFGADTQYF. The CDR3 nucleotides are TGTGCCAGCAGCTTAGCATCGGACTTTGGCGCAGATACGCAGTATTTT.

This clone has only one observation. This chain connects TRBV5-1 to TRBJ2-2, with TRBD1 matching over 8 bases. The germline V gene encodes CDR1 SGHRS and CDR2 YFSETQ. This CDR3 contains 15 residues. V shed 3 bases, J shed 8 bases, and the junction held 9 bases outside the gene matches. Here the CDR3 DNA reads TGCGCCAGCAGCTCGCGGACAGGGTTTGAGGGGGAGCTGTTTTTT. Its translation is CASSSRTGFEGELFF.

This rearrangement joins TRBV5-5 to TRBJ2-1; 10 bases map to TRBD1. Germline V lookup: CDR1 SGHKS, CDR2 YYEKEE (reference sequence). The CDR3 loop spans 15 amino acids. V shed 2 bases, J shed 5 bases, and the junction held 4 bases outside the gene matches. The CDR3 here is CASSLRTGGNNEQFF. The DNA of the CDR3 is TGTGCCAGCAGCTTACGGACAGGGGGTAACAATGAGCAGTTCTTC.

The chain combines TRBV5-6 with TRBJ2-3; TRBD2 agrees at 7 bases. CDR1 is SGHDT, CDR2 YYEEEE, per germline. CDR3 length: 17 residues. V trimming: 4 bases; J trimming: 3 bases; junction bases outside the gene matches: 14. The CDR3 sequence: CASSPGLGGAGTDTQYF. The CDR3 nucleotides read TGTGCCAGCAGCCCGGGCCTGGGGGGAGCGGGGACAGATACGCAGTATTTT.

The rearrangement links TRBV18 to TRBJ1-1; a weak D match, TRBD1 (6 bases). V dropped 6 bases and J dropped 1 base, with 15 bases sitting between them. CDR1 and CDR2 (germline): KGHSH, LQKENI. The CDR3 loop spans 15 amino acids. Here the CDR3 DNA reads TGTGCCAGCTCCCTTTCACAGGGAACGAACACTGAAGCTTTCTTT. Its translation: CASSLSQGTNTEAFF. The full variable domain, its missing parts supplied by reference TRBV18 and TRBJ1-1, is NAGVMQNPRHLVRRRGQEARLRCSPMKGHSHVYWYRQLPEEGLKFMVYLQKENIIDESGMPKERFSAEFPKEGPSILRIQQVVRGDSAAYFCASSLSQGTNTEAFFGQGTRLTVV.

V usage is TRBV24-1 and J usage is TRBJ2-1; possible D gene TRBD2, 6 bases. The CDR3 is 15 residues long. Germline CDR1 KGHDR, CDR2 SFDVKD. Deletions cut 2 bases from V and 1 base from J, with 8 bases between. The CDR3 DNA reads as TGTGCCACCAGTGATTCGGGGGAGTCCTACAATGAGCAGTTCTTC. This translates into CATSDSGESYNEQFF.

The chain carries TRBV4-3 and TRBJ1-2; 11 nucleotides agree with TRBD1. Germline values: CDR1 LGHNA, CDR2 YSLEER. Trimming at V came to 2 bases and at J to 4 bases, leaving 9 bases not matched to a gene. This CDR3 is built from 17 residues. This CDR3 is CASSQLLRDRGGYGYTF. In nucleotides, the CDR3 is TGCGCCAGCAGCCAATTGCTCCGGGACAGGGGGGGCTATGGCTACACCTTC.

The V and J genes are TRBV15 and TRBJ2-7, with 10 bases matching TRBD2. V was clipped by 6 bases and J by 6 bases; unmatched bases: 8. Per the germline V gene, CDR1 is LNHNV and CDR2 is YYDKDF (reference sequence). The CDR3 runs 14 residues. CDR3 DNA sequence: TGTGCCACCAGTCCGAGCGGGAGGGTTACCGAGCAGTACTTC. Translating gives CATSPSGRVTEQYF.

The chain employs TRBV5-6 and TRBJ2-5; D call uncertain. The CDR3 sequence is 14 residues long. Germline V gene sequence: CDR1 SGHDT, CDR2 YYEEEE. V was shortened by 2 bases and J by 0 bases, with 8 bases between the two germline ends. This CDR3 is CASSFQAYQETQYF. In DNA, the CDR3 is TGTGCCAGCAGCTTCCAGGCGTACCAAGAGACCCAGTACTTC.

This sequence joins TRBV6-5 and TRBJ2-7; 9 bases align to TRBD2. V was clipped by 6 bases and J by 2 bases; unmatched bases: 8. This CDR3 spans 15 amino acids. CDR1 is MNHEY, CDR2 SVGAGI, per germline. The CDR3 loop reads CASSPVAGGTYEQYF. The CDR3 DNA sequence: TGTGCCAGCAGCCCCGTCGCGGGGGGGACCTACGAGCAGTACTTC.

CDR3 amino acids: CASSLGFNQPQHF. CDR3 sequence (DNA): TGTGCCAGCAGCCTTGGCTTCAATCAGCCCCAGCATTTT. This rearrangement joins TRBV12-3 or TRBV12-4 to TRBJ1-5; no reliable D call. Trimming stripped 6 bases from V and 3 bases from J, with 9 bases between. The CDR3 length is 13 residues.

The chain joins TRBV18 to TRBJ2-1; the D gene is possibly TRBD1 (5 bases). This CDR3 has 12 residues. V lost 6 bases, J lost 6 bases, and 9 bases lay in between. CDR1 is KGHSH and CDR2 is LQKENI in the germline V gene. The CDR3 region is CASSSGSNEQFF. The CDR3 DNA follows: TGTGCCAGCTCTTCAGGGTCCAATGAGCAGTTCTTC.

This chain uses TRBV6-2 or TRBV6-3 with TRBJ1-3; a possible D gene is TRBD1 (5 bases). The V gene lost 2 bases and the J gene lost 1 base, with 6 bases spanning the gap. The CDR3 totals 14 residues. Germline V gene data show CDR1 as MNHEY and CDR2 as SVGEGT. CDR3 protein: CASSYTGSGNTIYF. CDR3 DNA: TGTGCCAGCAGTTACACAGGATCTGGAAACACCATATATTTT.

The chain carries TRBV27 and TRBJ2-7; 7 positions agree with TRBD1. The CDR3 is 16 residues long. The germline gives CDR1 MNHEY, CDR2 SMNVEV (reference sequence). The V segment lost 4 bases and the J segment 1 base; nucleotides outside the gene matches: 10. The CDR3 protein is CASSYLTGTASYEQYF. The CDR3 DNA reads TGTGCCAGCAGTTATCTGACCGGGACAGCTTCCTACGAGCAGTACTTC.

The J gene is TRBJ2-7, the V gene TRBV4-1; D remains ambiguous. Trimming shortened V by 1 base and J by 3 bases, and 10 bases separated the two germline ends. Looked up from germline, CDR1 is MGHRA and CDR2 is YSYEKL. This CDR3 spans 14 amino acids. DNA for the CDR3: TGCGCCAGCAGCCAAGGACACTCCGTCTACGAGCAGTACTTC. Translation: CASSQGHSVYEQYF.

This CDR3 reads CASSESQGAYGYTF. The CDR3 nucleotides are TGTGCCAGCAGTGAAAGCCAGGGGGCCTATGGCTACACCTTC. The V gene is TRBV6-1, the J gene TRBJ1-2; 8 bases map to TRBD1. V shed 2 bases, J shed 4 bases, and the junction held 3 bases outside the gene matches. CDR3 length: 14 amino acids. Germline-derived CDR1 and CDR2 are MNHNS and SASEGT.

The chain links TRBV10-3 to TRBJ2-5; TRBD1 matches 11 bases. The CDR3 is made up of 14 amino acids. CDR1 is ENHRY and CDR2 is SYGVKD in the germline V gene. V trimming: 4 bases; J trimming: 5 bases; junction bases outside the gene matches: 3. Here the CDR3 DNA reads TGTGCCATCAGTGCCGGGACAGGGGGTGAGACCCAGTACTTC. This gives the protein CAISAGTGGETQYF.

The V gene is TRBV7-9, the J gene TRBJ2-7, with D possibly matching TRBD2 (5 bases). CDR3 length equals 14 residues. Germline CDR1 SEHNR, CDR2 FQNEAQ (reference sequence). V was pared by 5 bases and J by 5 bases, with 16 bases between. The CDR3 here is CASSLGIVGNEQYF. As DNA, the CDR3 is TGTGCCAGCAGCCTCGGGATCGTGGGGAACGAGCAGTACTTC.

The genes are TRBV7-8 and TRBJ1-1; D is unresolved. CDR1 SGHVS and CDR2 FQNEAQ come from the germline V gene. V was clipped by 1 base and J by 2 bases, with 23 bases between them. This CDR3 region has 19 residues. In nucleotides, the CDR3 is TGTGCCAGCAGCTTAGGAATTGCAGGCTCCGCTTTCCTCAACACTGAAGCTTTCTTT. Protein sequence: CASSLGIAGSAFLNTEAFF.

The chain has TRBV11-2 and TRBJ2-7, with unresolved D. Germline V gene sequence: CDR1 SGHAT, CDR2 FQNNGV. Trimming cost V 10 bases and J 0 bases, with 16 bases left between them. CDR3 size: 14 residues. The CDR3 nucleotides read TGTGCCACTAAAGTGGAGACTCTCTCCTACGAGCAGTACTTC. This sequence encodes CATKVETLSYEQYF.

This rearrangement joins TRBV24-1 to TRBJ2-5; D unresolved. This CDR3 region has 14 residues. Germline CDR1 and CDR2: KGHDR and SFDVKD. The V and J ends lost 2 bases and 0 bases respectively, with 6 bases between them. The DNA for the CDR3 is TGTGCCACCAGTGATTCGCGGTACCAAGAGACCCAGTACTTC. It specifies CATSDSRYQETQYF.

This clone appeared once. The chain recombines TRBV19 with TRBJ2-2, with 9 bases aligning to TRBD2. The CDR3 covers 16 residues. The germline gives CDR1 LNHDA, CDR2 SQIVND (reference sequence). V trimming: 3 bases; J trimming: 6 bases; junction bases outside the gene matches: 8. The CDR3 here is CASSIRSGSTAGELFF. The CDR3 bases are TGTGCCAGTAGTATTCGTAGCGGGAGCACCGCCGGGGAGCTGTTTTTT.

This clone was seen at least ten times. The chain couples TRBV16 to TRBJ1-2; D may be TRBD1 (6 bases). The CDR3 has 13 amino acids. The V end was cut by 4 bases, the J end by 2 bases, with 8 bases between. From germline, CDR1 is KGHSY and CDR2 FQNENV. CDR3: CASSRTGNYGYTF. DNA for the CDR3: TGTGCCAGCAGCCGCACAGGGAACTATGGCTACACCTTC.